Sequencing of this TCR beta chain was carried out in a study of technical replicates of blood from a few donors. The CDR3 has 17 amino acids. Trimming removed 1 base from V and 8 bases from J; junction bases left unmatched: 10. The germline CDR1 and CDR2 sequences are SGHTA and FQGNSA. TCRdb's copy holds only in-frame clones and misses some; the assay was immunoSEQ multiplex PCR. Among 17,000 or so clones listed, roughly 86% were seen once. Sequencing was performed on PBMCs. This clonotype was sampled from a human donor in good health. The chain recombines TRBV7-2 with TRBJ1-6, with 8 bases that match TRBD1. CDR3 loop: CASSLGLVGQGDSPLHF. The CDR3 nucleotides read TGTGCCAGCAGCTTAGGACTAGTCGGACAGGGAGATTCACCCCTCCACTTT.